This entry lists 4 T cell receptor beta chains sequenced from one sample in a study of T cells in Graves' hyperthyroidism and ophthalmopathy. TCR beta CDR3 regions were amplified from RNA transcripts. The TCR CDR3 was amplified in a first-round RT-PCR using the HTBI primer set. TCRdb analysed the multiplex PCR reads with MiXCR anew, one entry per CDR3 protein. The sample carries some 510,000 distinct CDR3 sequences, around 21% recorded once. The sample taken for sequencing was blood. These receptors all come from a young man with Graves' hyperthyroidism.

The rearrangement uses TRBV4-3 and TRBJ2-6; the D gene is possibly TRBD2 (6 bases). This CDR3 has 16 amino acids. The germline CDR1 and CDR2 sequences are LGHNA and YSLEER. V was shortened by 1 base and J by 0 bases, with 7 bases between the two germline ends. The CDR3 protein is CASSQVGGSGANVLTF. The CDR3 bases are TGCGCCAGCAGCCAAGTCGGGGGCTCTGGGGCCAACGTCCTGACTTTC.

V and J are TRBV12-3 or TRBV12-4 and TRBJ1-2, with unresolved D. The CDR3 totals 14 residues. V lost 5 bases, J lost 6 bases, and 16 bases lay in between. CDR3 in DNA: TGTGCCAGCAGTGTCTCTATGAGGGCGGATGGCTACACCTTC. Protein: CASSVSMRADGYTF.

This clonotype was seen a few times. This chain connects TRBV16 to TRBJ2-7; 12 bases are a match to TRBD2. CDR3 length: 16 residues. Trimming removed 1 base from V and 4 bases from J; junction bases left unmatched: 5. The germline V gene has CDR1 KGHSY and CDR2 FQNENV. DNA of the CDR3: TGTGCCAGCAGCCAATTAACTGGGACTAGCGGGTACGAGCAGTACTTC. Amino acids: CASSQLTGTSGYEQYF.

This clonotype has just a few counts. This chain links TRBV6-2 or TRBV6-3 with TRBJ1-6; tentative D call: TRBD1 (5 bases). Trimming pared 6 bases from V and 1 base from J, leaving 13 bases between. The CDR3 consists of 16 residues. CDR1 and CDR2 (germline): MNHEY, SVGEGT. The CDR3 loop is CASSKPGLSYNSPLHF. The CDR3 DNA sequence: TGTGCCAGCAGCAAACCGGGACTTTCCTATAATTCACCCCTCCACTTT.